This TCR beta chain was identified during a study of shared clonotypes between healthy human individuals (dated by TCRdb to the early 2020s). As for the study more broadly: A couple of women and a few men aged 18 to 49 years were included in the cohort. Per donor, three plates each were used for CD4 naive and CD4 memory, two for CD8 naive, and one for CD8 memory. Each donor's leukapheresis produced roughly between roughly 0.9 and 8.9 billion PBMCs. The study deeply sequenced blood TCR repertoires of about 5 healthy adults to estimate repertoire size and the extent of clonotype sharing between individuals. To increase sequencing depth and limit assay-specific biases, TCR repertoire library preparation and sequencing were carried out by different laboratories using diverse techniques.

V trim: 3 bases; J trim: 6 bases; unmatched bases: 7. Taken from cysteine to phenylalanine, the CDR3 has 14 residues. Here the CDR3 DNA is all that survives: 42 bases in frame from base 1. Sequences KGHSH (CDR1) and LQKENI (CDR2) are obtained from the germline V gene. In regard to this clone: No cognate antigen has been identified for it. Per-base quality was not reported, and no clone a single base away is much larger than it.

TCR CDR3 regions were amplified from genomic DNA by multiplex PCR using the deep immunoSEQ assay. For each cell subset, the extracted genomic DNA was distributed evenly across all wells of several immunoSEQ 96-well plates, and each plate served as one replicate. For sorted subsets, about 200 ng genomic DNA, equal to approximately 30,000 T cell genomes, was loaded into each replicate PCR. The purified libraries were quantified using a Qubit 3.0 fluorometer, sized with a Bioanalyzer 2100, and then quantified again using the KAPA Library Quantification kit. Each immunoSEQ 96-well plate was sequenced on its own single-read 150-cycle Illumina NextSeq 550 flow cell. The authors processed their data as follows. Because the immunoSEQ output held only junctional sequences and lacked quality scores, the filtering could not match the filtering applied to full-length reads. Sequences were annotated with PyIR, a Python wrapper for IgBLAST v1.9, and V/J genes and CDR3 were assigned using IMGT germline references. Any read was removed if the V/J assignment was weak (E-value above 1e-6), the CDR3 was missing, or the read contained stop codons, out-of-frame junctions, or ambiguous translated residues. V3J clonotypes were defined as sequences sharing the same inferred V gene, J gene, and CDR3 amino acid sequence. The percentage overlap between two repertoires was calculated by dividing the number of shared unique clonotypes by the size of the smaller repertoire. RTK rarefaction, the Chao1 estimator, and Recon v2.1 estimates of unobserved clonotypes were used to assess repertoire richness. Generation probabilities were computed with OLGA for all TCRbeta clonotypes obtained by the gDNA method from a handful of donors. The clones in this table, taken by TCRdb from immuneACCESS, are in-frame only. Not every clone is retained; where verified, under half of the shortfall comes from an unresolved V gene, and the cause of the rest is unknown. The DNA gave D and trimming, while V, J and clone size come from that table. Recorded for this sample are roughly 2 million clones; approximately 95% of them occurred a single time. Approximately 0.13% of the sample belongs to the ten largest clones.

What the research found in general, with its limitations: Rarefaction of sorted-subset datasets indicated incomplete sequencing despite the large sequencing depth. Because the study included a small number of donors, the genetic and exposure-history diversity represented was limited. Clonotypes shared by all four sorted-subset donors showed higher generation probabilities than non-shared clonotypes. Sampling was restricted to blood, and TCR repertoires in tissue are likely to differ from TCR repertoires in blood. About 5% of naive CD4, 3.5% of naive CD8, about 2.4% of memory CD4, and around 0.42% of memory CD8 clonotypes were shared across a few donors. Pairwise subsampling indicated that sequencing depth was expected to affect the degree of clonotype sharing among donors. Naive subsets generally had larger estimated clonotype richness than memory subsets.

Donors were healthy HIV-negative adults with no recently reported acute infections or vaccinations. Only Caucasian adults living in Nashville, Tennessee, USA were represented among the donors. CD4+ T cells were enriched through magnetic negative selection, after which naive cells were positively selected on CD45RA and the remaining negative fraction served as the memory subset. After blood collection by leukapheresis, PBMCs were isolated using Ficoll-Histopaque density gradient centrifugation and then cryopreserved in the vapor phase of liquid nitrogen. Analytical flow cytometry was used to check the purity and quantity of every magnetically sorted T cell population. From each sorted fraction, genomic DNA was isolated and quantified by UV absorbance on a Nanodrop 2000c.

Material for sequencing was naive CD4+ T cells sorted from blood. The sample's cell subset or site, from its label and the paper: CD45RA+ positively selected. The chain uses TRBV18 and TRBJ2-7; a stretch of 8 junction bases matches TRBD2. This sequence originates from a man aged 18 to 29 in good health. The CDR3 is CASSPSGSRLEQYF. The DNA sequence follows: TGTGCCAGCTCACCGAGCGGGAGTCGTCTCGAGCAGTACTTC. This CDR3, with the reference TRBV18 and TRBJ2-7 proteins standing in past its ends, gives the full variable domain NAGVMQNPRHLVRRRGQEARLRCSPMKGHSHVYWYRQLPEEGLKFMVYLQKENIIDESGMPKERFSAEFPKEGPSILRIQQVVRGDSAAYFCASSPSGSRLEQYFGPGTRLTVT.